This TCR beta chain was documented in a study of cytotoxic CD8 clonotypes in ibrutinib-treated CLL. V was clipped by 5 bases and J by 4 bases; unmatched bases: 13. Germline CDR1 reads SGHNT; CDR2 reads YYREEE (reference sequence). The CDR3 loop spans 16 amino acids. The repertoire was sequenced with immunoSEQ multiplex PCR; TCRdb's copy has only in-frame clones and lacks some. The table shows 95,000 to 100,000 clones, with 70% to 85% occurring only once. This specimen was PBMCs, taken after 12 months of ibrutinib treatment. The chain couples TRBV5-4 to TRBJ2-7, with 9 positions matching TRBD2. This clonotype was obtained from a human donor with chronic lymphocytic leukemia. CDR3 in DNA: TGTGCCAGCAGAAGAGACCTAGCGGGGACCCCTTACGAGCAGTACTTC. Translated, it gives CASRRDLAGTPYEQYF.